Listed below are T cell receptor beta chains from one sample, sequenced in a study of post-analysis software for immune sequencing data. TCRdb called the PCR reads again in MiXCR, with one record for every CDR3 protein. In the table there are hundreds of thousands of distinct CDR3 sequences, about 40% of which are singletons. Sequenced: blood. These receptors came from a girl under 10 years old with multiple sclerosis. Both conserved end residues are part of each CDR3. Fields, in order: clone size, J gene, V gene, D gene, CDR3 length, CDR3 DNA, CDR3 protein. The D gene is left open where the match is weak. Only part of the rows carry a size: once, few, many, or a class if the clone is expanded.

size: .
J: TRBJ1-5
V: TRBV29-1
D: .
length: 12
DNA: TGCAGCGTTGGAAGCGGCGGTCAGCCCCAGCATTTT
CDR3: CSVGSGGQPQHF

size: .
J: TRBJ2-3
V: TRBV12-3/TRBV12-4
D: .
length: 11
DNA: TGTGCCAGCACCGGCGGAGATACGCAGTATTTT
CDR3: CASTGGDTQYF

size: .
J: TRBJ2-1
V: TRBV2
D: TRBD1
length: 16
DNA: TGTGCCAGCAGAGAACCGCGGACAGGGAAAAACGGTGAGCAGTTCTTC
CDR3: CASREPRTGKNGEQFF

size: once
J: TRBJ2-3
V: TRBV5-1
D: TRBD2
length: 14
DNA: TGCGCCAGCAGCACCGCGGGGGTGAGGGATACGCAGTATTTT
CDR3: CASSTAGVRDTQYF

size: .
J: TRBJ2-4
V: TRBV2
D: .
length: 14
DNA: TGTGCCAGCTCCAGTAGGGGGGGTCGTAACATTCAGTACTTC
CDR3: CASSSRGGRNIQYF

size: .
J: TRBJ2-7
V: TRBV28
D: .
length: 15
DNA: TGTGCCAGCAGGCCGAAAACAGGGATCTCCTACGAGCAGTACTTC
CDR3: CASRPKTGISYEQYF

size: .
J: TRBJ1-1
V: TRBV9
D: .
length: 15
DNA: TGTGCCAGCAGCGTAGATCCGGTGGTGAACACTGAAGCTTTCTTT
CDR3: CASSVDPVVNTEAFF

size: few
J: TRBJ1-6
V: TRBV11-1
D: .
length: 13
DNA: TGTGCCAGCAGCTTATTCACGGGGTCACCCCTCCACTTT
CDR3: CASSLFTGSPLHF

size: .
J: TRBJ2-3
V: TRBV6-5
D: TRBD2
length: 22
DNA: TGTGCCAGCAGTTACAGGACTAGCTCCCCAATCGGACGGGGCACGAACACAGATACGCAGTATTTT
CDR3: CASSYRTSSPIGRGTNTDTQYF

size: .
J: TRBJ2-7
V: TRBV28
D: .
length: 15
DNA: TGTGCCAGCAGTTTCTACAAAGTGGGGGCCTACGAGCAGTACTTC
CDR3: CASSFYKVGAYEQYF

size: few
J: TRBJ1-2
V: TRBV20-1
D: .
length: 12
DNA: TGCAGTGCTAGTCTGCCGGGCTATGGCTACACCTTC
CDR3: CSASLPGYGYTF

size: .
J: TRBJ1-1
V: TRBV20-1
D: TRBD1
length: 14
DNA: TGCAGTGCTAGATCCTCGACAGGGTGGACTGAAGCTTTCTTT
CDR3: CSARSSTGWTEAFF

size: .
J: TRBJ2-7
V: TRBV27
D: .
length: 16
DNA: TGTGCCAGCAGTGCTCTCCTAGCTTTGGGGAACAATGAGCAGTACTTC
CDR3: CASSALLALGNNEQYF

size: few
J: TRBJ1-2
V: TRBV9
D: .
length: 15
DNA: TGTGCCAGCAGCGCTCCCATGCCAGGCCCCTATGGCTACACCTTC
CDR3: CASSAPMPGPYGYTF

size: .
J: TRBJ2-7
V: TRBV9
D: .
length: 16
DNA: TGTGCCACCCCCAGATGGTGCGGGCCCTCCTCCTACGAGCAGTACTTC
CDR3: CATPRWCGPSSYEQYF

size: .
J: TRBJ2-5
V: TRBV20-1
D: .
length: 11
DNA: TGCAGTGCTAACAGGGTGGAGACCCAGTACTTC
CDR3: CSANRVETQYF

size: .
J: TRBJ2-4
V: TRBV18
D: .
length: 17
DNA: TGTGCCAGCTCACCACTAGACAGTCTACTAGCCAAAAACATTCAGTACTTC
CDR3: CASSPLDSLLAKNIQYF

size: .
J: TRBJ2-3
V: TRBV5-1
D: .
length: 13
DNA: TGCGCCAGCAGCCGGGACATCGGCGATACGCAGTATTTT
CDR3: CASSRDIGDTQYF